This T cell receptor beta chain was observed in a study of cytomegalovirus exposure and HLA in healthy donors. PCR primers comprised 60 Vbeta and 13 Jbeta primers. Clones were read by immunoSEQ multiplex PCR, and TCRdb kept only the in-frame ones, dropping some. The data contain under 200,000 clones, over 75% of them singletons. The CDR3 is 23 amino acids. Germline CDR1 and CDR2: KGHSH and LQKENI. V shed 4 bases, J shed 0 bases, and the junction held 28 bases outside the gene matches. This receptor was identified in a woman younger than 30 in good health and CMV-seronegative. The sample was PBMCs. V gene TRBV18 combines with J gene TRBJ1-2; the match to TRBD1 covers 8 bases. CDR3 in amino acids: CASSQTRIWWDRWPGPSNYGYTF. CDR3 in DNA: TGTGCCAGCTCACAAACGCGGATTTGGTGGGACAGGTGGCCTGGCCCCTCTAACTATGGCTACACCTTC.